The next 24 T cell receptor beta chains were all read from a single sample in a study of T-cell memory formation after mild COVID-19. Using its own MiXCR run on the 5' RACE reads, TCRdb lists one record per CDR3 protein. Of about 240,000 distinct CDR3 sequences listed, roughly 10% are singletons. The sample consisted of PBMCs or a T cell subset sorted from them (not recorded which). Receptors originate from a man younger than 30 who had mild COVID-19 (a few samples of this study predate the infection). Cell type and time point are not known.

The table lists this clonotype with a few counts. The chain has TRBV9 and TRBJ1-1; 10 nucleotides align to TRBD1. V trimming: 0 bases; J trimming: 12 bases; junction bases outside the gene matches: 2. Germline loops: CDR1 SGDLS, CDR2 YYNGEE. CDR3 length equals 12 residues. For the CDR3, the DNA is TGTGCCAGCAGCGTAGCGGGACAGGGGCCTTTCTTT. Its protein product is CASSVAGQGPFF.

This sequence joins TRBV3-1 and TRBJ1-1; no reliable D call. CDR1 and CDR2 (germline): LGHDT, YNNKEL (reference sequence). Trimming removed 0 bases from V and 6 bases from J, with 11 bases in between. This CDR3 is built from 14 residues. The CDR3 is CASSQEGGSAEAFF. The CDR3 nucleotides read TGTGCCAGCAGCCAAGAGGGCGGGAGCGCTGAAGCTTTCTTT. Together with reference TRBV3-1 and TRBJ1-1, the CDR3 gives the full variable domain: DTAVSQTPKYLVTQMGNDKSIKCEQNLGHDTMYWYKQDSKKFLKIMFSYNNKELIINETVPNRFSPKSPDKAHLNLHINSLELGDSAVYFCASSQEGGSAEAFFGQGTRLTVV.

This clonotype was counted only a few times. This chain connects TRBV28 to TRBJ2-2; 7 bases match TRBD2. Trimming took 2 bases from V and 5 from J; bases not matched to a gene: 8. Germline CDR1 MDHEN, CDR2 SYDVKM. The CDR3 is 16 amino acids. CDR3 region: CASSLEFLAATGELFF. The CDR3, as DNA: TGTGCCAGCAGTTTAGAATTCCTAGCGGCGACCGGGGAGCTGTTTTTT.

The gene calls are TRBV10-1 and TRBJ2-5; 8 bases line up with TRBD1. Germline V lookup: CDR1 WNHNN, CDR2 SYGVQD (reference sequence). V shed 9 bases, J shed 5 bases, and the junction held 8 bases outside the gene matches. CDR3 size: 13 residues. As DNA, the CDR3 is TGCGCCAGACGAGACAGGGGAGGTGAGACCCAGTACTTC. Translated: CARRDRGGETQYF.

This chain uses TRBV20-1 with TRBJ2-3; D gene ambiguous. The germline CDR1 and CDR2 sequences are DFQATT and SNEGSKA (reference sequence). The CDR3 contains 12 residues. The V and J ends lost 6 bases and 3 bases respectively, with 10 bases between them. The CDR3 loop reads CSALRATDTQYF. The CDR3 DNA reads as TGCAGTGCCCTCCGAGCAACAGATACGCAGTATTTT.

The sample holds many counts of this clonotype. The chain employs TRBV25-1 and TRBJ1-4; 9 positions agree with TRBD1. CDR3 size: 14 residues. The V gene's germline CDR1 is MGHDK and CDR2 SYGVNS. The ends lost 4 bases at V and 7 bases at J; junction bases unmatched: 4. The CDR3, as DNA: TGTGCCAGCAGTGGGGACAGGGAGGTTGAAAAACTGTTTTTT. It specifies CASSGDREVEKLFF.

This clonotype was counted only a few times. J is TRBJ2-5 and V is TRBV12-3 or TRBV12-4; 8 nucleotides agree with TRBD1. V shed 4 bases, J shed 8 bases, and the junction held 9 bases outside the gene matches. CDR3 length: 14 amino acids. The CDR3 bases are TGTGCCAGCAGTTCGGATGGGACAGGTGGCACCCAGTACTTC. Amino acid sequence: CASSSDGTGGTQYF.

This clonotype showed up just a few times. This chain uses TRBV12-3 or TRBV12-4 with TRBJ1-4; D is possibly TRBD1 (6 bases). Trimming left V 5 bases short and J 2 bases short, with 15 bases between. The CDR3 is 16 amino acids. CDR3 sequence: CASSRVWQGTNEKLFF. CDR3 sequence (DNA): TGTGCCAGCAGTCGCGTTTGGCAGGGGACTAATGAAAAACTGTTTTTT.

The gene calls are TRBV24-1 and TRBJ2-7; D not resolved. The CDR3 consists of 14 residues. Trimming removed 3 bases from V and 4 bases from J, with 12 bases in between. CDR1 is KGHDR and CDR2 is SFDVKD in the germline V gene. CDR3 sequence reads: CATSDRPGGYEQYV. CDR3 bases: TGTGCCACCAGTGATCGCCCCGGTGGGTACGAGCAGTACGTC.

The genes are TRBV4-1 and TRBJ1-1; D might be TRBD1 (5 bases). V dropped 5 bases and J dropped 0 bases, with 13 bases sitting between them. CDR1 is MGHRA, CDR2 YSYEKL, per germline. The CDR3 loop spans 15 amino acids. CDR3 residues: CASSESGGMNTEAFF. For the CDR3, the DNA is TGCGCCAGCAGCGAAAGTGGGGGAATGAACACTGAAGCTTTCTTT.

The CDR3 DNA reads TGTGCCACCAGAGCTGGTTCACCCCTCCACTTT. Protein: CATRAGSPLHF. The chain couples TRBV24-1 to TRBJ1-6, with D unresolved. Germline V gene sequence: CDR1 KGHDR, CDR2 SFDVKD. The CDR3 consists of 11 residues. Between the trimmed V and J ends, which lost 7 bases and 9 bases, there was a span of 6 bases.

This clonotype has at least ten counts. The chain is built from TRBV5-1 and TRBJ1-1; D remains unclear. The CDR3 totals 13 residues. CDR1 is SGHRS, CDR2 YFSETQ, per germline. With 1 base removed from V and 1 base from J, the gap between germline ends came to 5 bases. Here the CDR3 DNA reads TGCGCCAGCAGCTTGACACCGAACACTGAAGCTTTCTTT. This encodes CASSLTPNTEAFF.

This clonotype was detected only a few times. This chain joins TRBV5-6 and TRBJ1-1; TRBD1 agrees at 8 bases. Germline trimming cut 0 bases from V and 5 bases from J; bases unmatched to any gene: 6. CDR1 SGHDT and CDR2 YYEEEE come from the germline V gene. The CDR3 has 15 residues. The CDR3 DNA is TGTGCCAGCAGCTTGGTAGACAGGGGAATGACTGAAGCTTTCTTT. This gives the protein CASSLVDRGMTEAFF. Combining the CDR3 with reference TRBV5-6 and TRBJ1-1 gives the whole variable domain DAGVTQSPTHLIKTRGQQVTLRCSPKSGHDTVSWYQQALGQGPQFIFQYYEEEERQRGNFPDRFSGHQFPNYSSELNVNALLLGDSALYLCASSLVDRGMTEAFFGQGTRLTVV.

At least ten counts were recorded for this clonotype. This chain uses TRBV6-1 with TRBJ1-2; possibly TRBD1 for D (6 bases). The ends were cut back, 1 base at V and 7 bases at J, with 13 bases in the middle. CDR1 is MNHNS and CDR2 is SASEGT in the germline V gene. The CDR3 runs 14 residues. The chain's CDR3 is CASSEVGTGTGYTF. The CDR3 nucleotides read TGTGCCAGCAGTGAAGTGGGTACAGGGACTGGCTACACCTTC.

In its sample, this clonotype was seen many times. This chain joins TRBV7-2 and TRBJ2-1; D tentatively reads TRBD1 or TRBD2 (6 bases each). The CDR3 contains 17 residues. Per the germline V gene, CDR1 is SGHTA and CDR2 is FQGNSA. V was shortened by 3 bases and J by 8 bases, with 23 bases between the two germline ends. Here the CDR3 DNA reads TGTGCCAGCAGCTTCGGGTTAAGGGGGGCAGGGGCCGATGAGCAGTTCTTC. It translates to CASSFGLRGAGADEQFF.

CDR3 coding DNA: TGCAGTAAGGCGGATAGAGCAATGCACACTGAAGCTTTCTTT. Its translation: CSKADRAMHTEAFF. The chain has TRBV20-1 and TRBJ1-1; D call uncertain. Deletions cut 8 bases from V and 3 bases from J, with 19 bases between. CDR1 is DFQATT and CDR2 is SNEGSKA in the germline V gene (reference sequence). This CDR3 is 14 amino acids long.

The chain uses TRBV28 and TRBJ1-1; 10 bases are a match to TRBD1. The CDR3 length is 18 residues. Losses at the gene ends were 7 bases for V and 1 base for J; bases not matched to a gene: 15. Germline V gene sequence: CDR1 MDHEN, CDR2 SYDVKM. The CDR3 is CASISGTGVWSENTEAFF. CDR3 in DNA: TGTGCCAGCATTTCCGGGACAGGGGTATGGTCTGAGAACACTGAAGCTTTCTTT.

This clonotype was picked up a small number of times. The V call is TRBV10-3, the J call TRBJ2-5; D gene uncertain. This CDR3 has 12 amino acids. The germline gives CDR1 ENHRY, CDR2 SYGVKD. V was clipped by 7 bases and J by 0 bases, with 6 bases between them. This CDR3 reads CAITGDQETQYF. For the CDR3, the DNA is TGTGCCATCACTGGGGACCAAGAGACCCAGTACTTC.

CDR3 nucleotides: TGTGCCAGCTCTAACCTCGGACAGACTTATGACGAGCAGTACTTC. Translation: CASSNLGQTYDEQYF. The rearrangement joins TRBV27 to TRBJ2-7; D perhaps matches TRBD1 (6 bases). Germline values: CDR1 MNHEY, CDR2 SMNVEV (reference sequence). CDR3 length equals 15 residues. V gave up 8 bases and J gave up 5 bases, with 22 bases separating them.

In its sample, this clonotype was seen a few times. The chain has TRBV5-1 and TRBJ2-7; D is ambiguous. V lost 6 bases and J 5 bases, leaving 12 bases between the germline ends. Germline CDR1 is SGHRS and CDR2 is YFSETQ. The CDR3 contains 12 residues. CDR3 nucleotides: TGCGCCAGCACCCTCGATAGGCACGAGCAGTACTTC. Translated, it gives CASTLDRHEQYF.

The chain uses TRBV7-9 and TRBJ1-1; 8 nucleotides line up with TRBD1. The germline CDR1 and CDR2 sequences are SEHNR and FQNEAQ (reference sequence). V lost 6 bases, J lost 6 bases, and 9 bases stayed unmatched. The CDR3 covers 14 residues. CDR3 DNA: TGTGCCAGCAGTTTACCGACAGGGGAGGCTGAAGCTTTCTTT. Translated, it gives CASSLPTGEAEAFF.

This clonotype was seen only a few times. The J gene is TRBJ2-6, the V gene TRBV7-9; D is unresolved. CDR1 SEHNR and CDR2 FQNEAQ come from the germline V gene (reference sequence). Trimming removed 4 bases from V and 0 bases from J, with 10 bases in between. This CDR3 spans 16 amino acids. The CDR3 nucleotides are TGTGCCAGCAGCTCGGTCCCGAGCTCTGGGGCCAACGTCCTGACTTTC. Protein product: CASSSVPSSGANVLTF.

The V call is TRBV7-2, the J call TRBJ1-3; 8 bases line up with TRBD1. V was pared by 3 bases and J by 2 bases, with 3 bases of the junction left unmatched. Germline-derived CDR1 and CDR2 are SGHTA and FQGNSA. This CDR3 is built from 15 residues. The CDR3 spells CASSFAGQAGNTIYF. Here the CDR3 DNA reads TGTGCCAGCAGCTTCGCGGGACAGGCTGGAAACACCATATATTTT.

This clonotype has a count of ten or more. This chain uses TRBV7-8 with TRBJ2-2; D remains unclear. The CDR3 covers 15 residues. Germline CDR1 is SGHVS and CDR2 is FQNEAQ. Trimming cost V 3 bases and J 0 bases, with 8 bases left between them. CDR3 sequence reads: CASSFPVTNTGELFF. The CDR3 region has the DNA TGTGCCAGCAGCTTTCCTGTTACGAACACCGGGGAGCTGTTTTTT.